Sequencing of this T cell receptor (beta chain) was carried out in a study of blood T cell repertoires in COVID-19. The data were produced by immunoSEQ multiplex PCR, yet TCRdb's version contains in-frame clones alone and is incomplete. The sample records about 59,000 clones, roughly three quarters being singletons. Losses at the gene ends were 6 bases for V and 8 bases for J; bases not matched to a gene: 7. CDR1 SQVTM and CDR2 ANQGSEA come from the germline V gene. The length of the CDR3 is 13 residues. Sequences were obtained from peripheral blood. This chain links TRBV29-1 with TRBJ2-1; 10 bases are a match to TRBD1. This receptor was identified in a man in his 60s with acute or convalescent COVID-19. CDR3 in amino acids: CSVGQGDRYEQFF. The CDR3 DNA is TGCAGCGTAGGACAGGGGGATAGGTATGAGCAGTTCTTC.